This T cell receptor (beta chain) derives from a study of CD8+ T cells in alopecia areata. Study results and limitations: Scalp clonality and expanded CD8+ clones among the top 100 fell significantly with tofacitinib.

Treatment specified: oral pan-JAK inhibitor, 5-10 mg twice daily. Trimming removed 8 bases from V and 4 bases from J, with 11 bases in between. There are 12 residues in the CDR3. Germline CDR1 and CDR2: MDHEN and SYDVKM. RNA was isolated and reverse transcribed to cDNA, the sequencing template. Generated by immunoSEQ multiplex PCR, the TCRdb table keeps only in-frame clones and is missing some. This table holds over 150,000 clones, 50% to 60% found once. Comment on this clone: No antigen is known for it.

The rearrangement links TRBV28 to TRBJ1-2; D ambiguous. The sequencing here drew on CD4+ T cells sorted from blood, taken at week 4, from a patient treated with tofacitinib. This receptor was taken from a human donor with alopecia areata. The CDR3 nucleotides read TGTGCCAGCGGGGTGGCCGCCTATGGCTACACCTTC. This sequence encodes CASGVAAYGYTF.